Ten or more counts support the clone carrying this TCR beta chain. These data are taken from a study of T cell repertoires in cytomegalovirus infection. TCRdb ran MiXCR on the reads and lists one entry per CDR3 protein. Of about 250,000 distinct CDR3 sequences listed, about a sixth were seen once; the top ten hold about half. The junction had 1 base not matched to a gene; V was cut back by 1 base and J by 1 base. This CDR3 is 14 amino acids long. Germline CDR1 and CDR2: KGHSH and LQKENI. The clonotype comes from a human donor in good health (CMV status not recorded). Some clones in this sample may be carry-over from other donors' samples. Sequencing used CD8+ T cells from PBMCs. The gene calls are TRBV18 and TRBJ2-7; 7 nucleotides agree with TRBD1. The CDR3 region is CASSPLGQSYEQYF. CDR3 DNA sequence: TGTGCCAGCTCACCACTGGGACAGTCCTACGAGCAGTACTTC.